This TCR beta chain was observed in a study of CD8 T cells in acute hepatitis C reinfection (dated by TCRdb to the early 2020s). Background for the entire study: The TCRbeta repertoire of CD8+ T cells specific for the HCV NS3-1073 epitope was profiled during acute infection and after viral clearance. Several spontaneous resolvers contributed paired acute and follow-up samples. Paper-wide results and their limitations: No follow-up repertoires were available for chronically infected subjects, since NS3-1073 specific cells were too rare to be sorted. NS3-1073 specific repertoires were highly diverse, with no significant diversity differences between acute resolver, follow-up resolver and acute chronic samples. CDR3 sequences shared with other epitopes were rare, and differing sequencing approaches may have limited exact matching. Only the TCRbeta chain was sequenced in bulk, so alphabeta pairing of public clonotypes could not be determined. Preferential use of the TRBV04 and TRBV06 gene families was observed in all groups, and this preferential usage was not explained by overrepresentation in the naive pool. Some 13 public clonotypes were identified irrespective of outcome, and one of the public clonotypes used V04-02/J02-02.

Note on this clone: No antigen is known for it. No much larger clonotype is one base removed from it; base qualities were not supplied.

The sample's time point, from its label and the paper: naive CD8 control sorted from an acute-time-point sample. Enrolled in the Montreal Hepatitis C Cohort (HEPCO) in Canada, the donors were people who inject drugs, and these donors were followed every 3 months. A positive HCV RNA or antibody test that followed a negative test within the previous 24 weeks was the definition used for acute primary HCV infection. Cells were surface stained with CD3, CD8 and CD45RO antibodies, and an aqua fixable dye was used to exclude dead cells. The cohort also included several subjects who developed chronic infection, defined as HCV RNA positivity at 24 weeks. Frozen stocks of peripheral blood mononuclear cells were first thawed, after which negative isolation of CD8+ T cells was carried out using the MACS CD8+ T cell Isolation Kit. A BD FACSAria II cell sorter was used for cell sorting. Genomic DNA was extracted from the FACS-sorted cells, and the TCRbeta chains were sequenced by the commercial immunoSEQ service. As for the original processing: Repertoire data were analyzed with ImmunoSEQ Analyzer software v3.0 and R v3.5.1. Only productive rearrangements were analyzed, because any sequences with stop codons or out-of-frame rearrangements were filtered out. Simpson diversity, Shannon entropy, CDR3 length and nucleotide addition metrics were supplied by the sequencing provider. Clonotypes were grouped by frequency as dominant, sub-dominant, low or lowest abundance, and most analyses excluded clonotypes below 0.1%. Any CDR3 amino acid clonotype present in at least two subjects at a cumulative frequency of at least 0.5% was labeled public. Drawn from immuneACCESS, this table holds only the in-frame rearrangements with V and J called that TCRdb kept. Clones are partly lost; checked studies trace under half to an unresolved V gene and leave the rest unexplained. V, J and clone size are taken as reported in that table, and D and trimming were inferred from the DNA itself. This sample gives some 40,000 clones in total; 85% to 90% of them show up just once. The ten biggest clones cover more than 0.4% of the sample.

The CDR3 covers 15 residues, taking in both the cysteine and the phenylalanine. Only the CDR3 DNA is retained, 45 bases long and in frame from the first base. Based on the germline V gene, the CDR1 and CDR2 sequences are SGDLS and YYNGEE. Trimming leaves V shorter by 4 bases and J shorter by 4 bases, with the junction holding 5 bases beyond the gene matches. The sequence was collected from a man aged 25-40 years with chronic hepatitis C. The sequencing sample was made of naive CD8+ T cells from PBMCs. Explained via the paper, the cell subset or site label denotes: sorted total naive CD45RO-negative CD8+ T cells. The sequence is built from TRBV9 and TRBJ2-3; the central 11 bases match TRBD2. The nucleotide sequence reads TGTGCCAGCAGCCCAACTAGCGGGGGTTCAGATACGCAGTATTTT. It codes for CASSPTSGGSDTQYF.